A selection of T cell receptor beta chains follows, all from one sample in a study of T cells in Graves' hyperthyroidism and ophthalmopathy. Each CDR3 protein gets one entry after TCRdb re-called the multiplex PCR reads with MiXCR. The sample comprises about 96,000 distinct CDR3 sequences, around 50% of which are singletons, and 25% to 30% rests with the top ten. Material for sequencing was blood. All receptors come from a woman aged 40 to 50 with Graves' hyperthyroidism. CDR3s include the opening cysteine and the closing phenylalanine or tryptophan. A D gene is named only where the DNA matches it firmly. A clone size is listed for some rows: how often the clone was seen (once, few, many), or a class if it is expanded.

clone_size	d_call	v_call	j_call	cdr3_nt	cdr3_aa
many	.	TRBV20-1	TRBJ1-5	TGCAGTGCTTATCACCCACAGCGACATAGGGGTCAGCCCCAGCATTTT	CSAYHPQRHRGQPQHF
many	TRBD1	TRBV19	TRBJ1-5	TGTGCCAGTAAACCGGACAGGGCTAGCAATCAGCCCCAGCATTTT	CASKPDRASNQPQHF
.	TRBD2	TRBV7-2	TRBJ2-3	TGTGCCAGCAGCCCGGGACTAGCGGGAGGGTCAGATACGCAGTATTTT	CASSPGLAGGSDTQYF
.	.	TRBV28	TRBJ2-5	TGTGCCAGCAGAAGGACCGGGGGAGGGACCCAGTACTTC	CASRRTGGGTQYF
few	.	TRBV7-2	TRBJ1-1	TGTGCCAGCAGCCAAGACCCATCGCCAGGGACCGATGAAGCTTTCTTT	CASSQDPSPGTDEAFF
.	.	TRBV29-1	TRBJ2-2	TGCAGCGTTGACGGGCCAGCGAACACCGGGGAGCTGTTTTTT	CSVDGPANTGELFF
once	TRBD2	TRBV4-1	TRBJ2-5	TGCGCCAGCAGCCTACACCCTTTCATTAGCGGGAGTGAGACCCAGTACTTC	CASSLHPFISGSETQYF
many	.	TRBV28	TRBJ1-1	TGTGCCAGCAAAAGGGAATGGAACACTGAAGCTTTCTTT	CASKREWNTEAFF
many	TRBD2	TRBV7-8	TRBJ2-5	TGTGCCAGCAGCTTAACTAGCGGGCGACTACAAGAGACCCAGTACTTC	CASSLTSGRLQETQYF
.	TRBD1	TRBV7-3	TRBJ2-1	TGTGCCAGCAGCGGTGGACAGGGCCTTTGGGATGAGCAGTTCTTC	CASSGGQGLWDEQFF
.	TRBD1	TRBV6-5	TRBJ1-2	TGTGCCAGCAGTTTAACAGGGGCTAACTATGGCTACACCTTC	CASSLTGANYGYTF
.	.	TRBV7-9	TRBJ1-2	TGTGCCAGCAGCTTTTCGACCCCGGGGGAGCACTATGGCTACACCTTC	CASSFSTPGEHYGYTF
many	.	TRBV7-9	TRBJ2-2	TGTGCCAGCAGCTTGTTACAGGCCACCGGGGAGCTGTTTTTT	CASSLLQATGELFF
.	.	TRBV2	TRBJ1-6	TGTGCCAGCACCGCCACAGGGTTTAATTCACCCCTCCACTTT	CASTATGFNSPLHF
.	.	TRBV5-1	TRBJ2-2	TGCGCCAGCAGAAGGGCGACGGCAGGCGGGGAGCTGTTTTTT	CASRRATAGGELFF
many	.	TRBV6-1	TRBJ2-7	TGTGTCAGCAGCCTACAGGGATCCTACGAGCAGTACTTC	CVSSLQGSYEQYF
many	.	TRBV27	TRBJ2-5	TGTGCCAGCAAGGGTCGAACAGGTCACGGAGCAGAGACCCAGTACTTC	CASKGRTGHGAETQYF
many	.	TRBV7-9	TRBJ2-6	TGTGCCAGCAGCTTGGGCGCTGGGGCCAACGTCCTGACTTTC	CASSLGAGANVLTF
many	.	TRBV29-1	TRBJ1-3	TGCAGCGTTGGGGTGAGCTCTGGAAACACCATATATTTT	CSVGVSSGNTIYF
many	TRBD2	TRBV7-2	TRBJ2-5	TGTGCCAGCAGCTCCTCCCTTAGCGGGAGGACCGGAGAGACCCAGTACTTC	CASSSSLSGRTGETQYF